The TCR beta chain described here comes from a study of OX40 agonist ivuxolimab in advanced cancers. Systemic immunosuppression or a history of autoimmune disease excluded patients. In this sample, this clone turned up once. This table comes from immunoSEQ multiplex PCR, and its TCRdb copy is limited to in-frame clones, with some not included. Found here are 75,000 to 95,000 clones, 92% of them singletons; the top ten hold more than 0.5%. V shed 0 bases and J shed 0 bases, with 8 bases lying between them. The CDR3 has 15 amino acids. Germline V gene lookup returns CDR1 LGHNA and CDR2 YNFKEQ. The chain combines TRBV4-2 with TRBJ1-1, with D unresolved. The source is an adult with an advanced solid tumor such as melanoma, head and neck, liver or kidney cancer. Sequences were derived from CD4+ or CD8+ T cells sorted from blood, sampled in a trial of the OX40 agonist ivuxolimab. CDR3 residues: CASSQEPGMNTEAFF. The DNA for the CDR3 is TGTGCCAGCAGCCAAGAACCGGGCATGAACACTGAAGCTTTCTTT.